These 32 T cell receptor beta chains share one sample of origin, sequenced in a study of shared clonotypes between healthy human individuals. Generated by immunoSEQ multiplex PCR, the TCRdb table keeps only in-frame clones and is missing some. The sample contains about 2.4 million clones, roughly 92% of which appear only once. The sample was naive CD4+ T cells sorted from blood. The subset was: CD45RA+ positively selected. The source is a man aged 18 to 29 in good health.

The CDR3 reads CASSVTGTGSPLHF. The CDR3 DNA is TGCGCCAGCAGCGTAACCGGGACAGGCTCACCCCTCCACTTT. This chain joins TRBV5-1 and TRBJ1-6; TRBD1 aligns across 8 bases. V lost 4 bases and J lost 10; bases outside the gene matches: 7. CDR3 size: 14 residues. Germline CDR1 SGHRS, CDR2 YFSETQ.

On this clone: Relative to the germline gene, one junction end is altered; a read error may explain this. J is TRBJ2-2 and V is TRBV10-3, with D possibly being TRBD2 (7 bases). The CDR3 extends over 16 amino acids. Germline CDR1 reads ENHRY; CDR2 reads SYGVKD. As DNA, the CDR3 is TGTGCCATCCGTGATATCGGGGGGCCGAACACCGGGGAGCTGTTTTTT. This sequence encodes CAIRDIGGPNTGELFF.

The chain combines TRBV6-4 with TRBJ1-5; D remains ambiguous. This CDR3 has 18 residues. V lost 4 bases to trimming and J lost 1 base, with 20 bases between them. Germline lookup yields CDR1 MRHNA and CDR2 SNTAGT. The CDR3 loop is CASSGNLEGGVSNQPQHF. DNA for the CDR3: TGTGCCAGCAGTGGGAATCTTGAGGGTGGGGTCAGCAATCAGCCCCAGCATTTT.

J is TRBJ1-6 and V is TRBV19; D perhaps matches TRBD1 (5 bases). Germline values: CDR1 LNHDA, CDR2 SQIVND (reference sequence). Trimming shortened V by 5 bases and J by 7 bases, and 9 bases separated the two germline ends. The CDR3 runs to 13 residues. For the CDR3, the DNA is TGTGCCAGTAGTGCCCAGGGAAATTCACCCCTCCACTTT. This encodes CASSAQGNSPLHF. The variable domain in full, completed from reference TRBV19 and TRBJ1-6, reads DGGITQSPKYLFRKEGQNVTLSCEQNLNHDAMYWYRQDPGQGLRLIYYSQIVNDFQKGDIAEGYSVSREKKESFPLTVTSAQKNPTAFYLCASSAQGNSPLHFGNGTRLTVT.

V gene TRBV28 combines with J gene TRBJ2-1, with 9 nucleotides matching TRBD2. Germline trimming cut 2 bases from V and 10 bases from J; bases unmatched to any gene: 9. The germline CDR1 and CDR2 sequences are MDHEN and SYDVKM. This CDR3 spans 15 amino acids. Written as DNA, the CDR3 is TGTGCCAGCAGTTTAGTCGGCGGGAGGGCCGGGGAGCAGTTCTTC. Amino acid sequence: CASSLVGGRAGEQFF.

The chain recombines TRBV15 with TRBJ1-6; 10 bases fit TRBD1. The CDR3 contains 16 residues. CDR1 and CDR2 from the germline V gene are LNHNV and YYDKDF (reference sequence). Unmatched junction bases numbered 4, after V lost 3 bases and J lost 5 bases. This CDR3 is CATSRFGTGDNSPLHF. Written as DNA, the CDR3 is TGTGCCACCAGCAGGTTCGGGACAGGGGATAATTCACCCCTCCACTTT.

The chain combines TRBV14 with TRBJ2-7, with D perhaps TRBD2 (6 bases). Trimming took 3 bases from V and 4 from J, leaving 25 bases between them. From germline, CDR1 is SGHDN and CDR2 FVKESK. The CDR3 runs 18 residues. In nucleotides, the CDR3 is TGTGCCAGCAGCCACGATTCTTCGGGGAAGCGGGTAAGGTACGAGCAGTACTTC. This gives the protein CASSHDSSGKRVRYEQYF. Complete variable domain (other parts from reference TRBV14 and TRBJ2-7): EAGVTQFPSHSVIEKGQTVTLRCDPISGHDNLYWYRRVMGKEIKFLLHFVKESKQDESGMPNNRFLAERTGGTYSTLKVQPAELEDSGVYFCASSHDSSGKRVRYEQYFGPGTRLTVT.

Concerning this clone itself: Other DNA sequences within the sample encode an identical CDR3. The chain combines TRBV2 with TRBJ2-5; unclear D gene. The CDR3 sequence is 12 residues long. Per germline, CDR1 SNHLY and CDR2 FYNNEI. V was trimmed by 4 bases and J by 4 bases, leaving 7 bases between them. The CDR3 DNA is TGTGCCAGCAGTGTCGGAGTAGAGACCCAGTACTTC. Amino acid sequence: CASSVGVETQYF.

The chain combines TRBV30 with TRBJ2-5, with D perhaps matching TRBD1 (6 bases). With 5 bases removed from V and 0 bases from J, the gap between germline ends came to 7 bases. The CDR3 runs 12 residues. CDR1 is GTSNPN, CDR2 SVGIG, per germline (reference sequence). The CDR3 protein is CAWSGDQETQYF. The DNA for the CDR3 is TGTGCCTGGTCAGGGGACCAAGAGACCCAGTACTTC.

This clone has just one count. The J gene is TRBJ2-3, the V gene TRBV11-3, with 8 bases matching TRBD1. The CDR3 consists of 15 residues. V lost 4 bases, J lost 1 base, and 4 bases stayed unmatched. The germline V gene encodes CDR1 SGHNT and CDR2 YENEEA. The CDR3 nucleotides are TGTGCCAGCAGCTGGGGACAGGCAGGCACAGATACGCAGTATTTT. Its protein is CASSWGQAGTDTQYF.

In this sample, this clone turned up once. The chain links TRBV5-4 to TRBJ2-7; D gene ambiguous. CDR1 and CDR2 (germline): SGHNT, YYREEE (reference sequence). The CDR3 sequence is 14 residues long. Between the trimmed V and J ends, which lost 5 bases and 6 bases, there was a span of 18 bases. CDR3 sequence reads: CASRSDNFASEQYF. The CDR3 nucleotides read TGTGCCAGCAGGTCAGATAATTTCGCATCCGAGCAGTACTTC.

This clone appeared a single time. V and J are TRBV7-2 and TRBJ2-5; tentative D call: TRBD2 (6 bases). This CDR3 contains 15 residues. The V end was cut by 1 base, the J end by 5 bases, with 14 bases between. Germline assignment: CDR1 SGHTA and CDR2 FQGNSA. For the CDR3, the DNA is TGTGCCAGCAGCTTAGGCCCCCCAGGGAGGGAGACCCAGTACTTC. Translated: CASSLGPPGRETQYF.

The V and J genes are TRBV7-9 and TRBJ1-5; TRBD1 is a possible D gene (5 bases). CDR1 is SEHNR, CDR2 FQNEAQ, per germline (reference sequence). V was shortened by 5 bases and J by 1 base, with 9 bases between the two germline ends. CDR3 length: 14 residues. Here the CDR3 DNA reads TGTGCCAGCAGCCGCCCAGGGAGCAATCAGCCCCAGCATTTT. It encodes CASSRPGSNQPQHF.

This clone was picked up one time. This chain links TRBV11-3 with TRBJ2-1; 10 positions agree with TRBD1. J gave up 7 bases and V 5 bases, and 11 bases lay outside the gene matches. This CDR3 spans 16 amino acids. Germline-derived CDR1 and CDR2 are SGHNT and YENEEA. The CDR3 DNA follows: TGTGCCAGCAGCCAGGGACAGGGGAAATACAAAAATGAGCAGTTCTTC. This sequence encodes CASSQGQGKYKNEQFF.

J is TRBJ2-7 and V is TRBV6-1, with D possibly matching TRBD1 (6 bases). V lost 1 base and J 2 bases, leaving 18 bases between the germline ends. The CDR3 is 17 amino acids. Germline-derived CDR1 and CDR2 are MNHNS and SASEGT. The CDR3 bases are TGTGCCAGCAGTGAAGGACCCCCCGGGACAACACCCTACGAGCAGTACTTC. Translation: CASSEGPPGTTPYEQYF.

A remark on this clone: Different DNA sequences within this sample yield the same CDR3. The rearrangement links TRBV18 to TRBJ2-3; 8 nucleotides agree with TRBD2. This CDR3 has 14 residues. V shed 6 bases, J shed 2 bases, and the junction held 4 bases outside the gene matches. The V gene's germline CDR1 is KGHSH and CDR2 LQKENI. Written as DNA, the CDR3 is TGTGCCAGCTCCCCGGGGGGGACCACAGATACGCAGTATTTT. This gives the protein CASSPGGTTDTQYF.

The rearrangement joins TRBV11-3 to TRBJ2-2; no reliable D call. Trimming pared 2 bases from V and 2 bases from J, leaving 6 bases between. Germline values: CDR1 SGHNT, CDR2 YENEEA. This CDR3 has 14 amino acids. The CDR3 sequence is CASSLSVNTGELFF. CDR3 DNA sequence: TGTGCCAGCAGCTTATCCGTTAACACCGGGGAGCTGTTTTTT.

J is TRBJ2-3 and V is TRBV5-4, with 9 bases matching TRBD2. CDR3 length: 15 residues. The germline CDR1 and CDR2 sequences are SGHNT and YYREEE (reference sequence). Unmatched junction bases numbered 6, after V lost 2 bases and J lost 5 bases. The CDR3 is CASSLVSGSRDTQYF. Here the CDR3 DNA reads TGTGCCAGCAGCTTAGTTAGCGGGAGTAGAGATACGCAGTATTTT.

This rearrangement joins TRBV4-3 to TRBJ2-5, with 11 bases aligning to TRBD2. Unmatched junction bases numbered 6, after V lost 4 bases and J lost 5 bases. The CDR3 covers 15 residues. CDR1 is LGHNA, CDR2 YSLEER, per germline. The CDR3 reads CASSPTSGSWETQYF. CDR3 nucleotide sequence: TGCGCCAGCAGCCCCACTAGCGGGAGTTGGGAGACCCAGTACTTC.

This chain links TRBV27 with TRBJ2-1, with no clear D. The CDR3 totals 13 residues. Per germline, CDR1 MNHEY and CDR2 SMNVEV (reference sequence). Trimming removed 2 bases from V and 15 bases from J, with 17 bases in between. This CDR3 reads CASSLPPLGKLFF. In nucleotides, the CDR3 is TGTGCCAGCAGTTTACCCCCCTTGGGGAAGCTGTTCTTC.

The rearrangement joins TRBV7-2 to TRBJ2-5; the D is unclear. V was trimmed by 2 bases and J by 0 bases, leaving 4 bases between them. The germline V gene encodes CDR1 SGHTA and CDR2 FQGNSA. CDR3 length equals 13 residues. The DNA for the CDR3 is TGTGCCAGCAGCTTAACCGACCAAGAGACCCAGTACTTC. Its protein is CASSLTDQETQYF.

CDR3 nucleotide sequence: TGTGCCAGCAGGACTAGCGGGAACACAGATACGCAGTATTTT. It yields the protein CASRTSGNTDTQYF. The chain uses TRBV6-1 and TRBJ2-3, with TRBD2 identical over 11 bases. The CDR3 covers 14 residues. V was pared by 6 bases and J by 2 bases, with 1 base of the junction left unmatched. CDR1 and CDR2 (germline): MNHNS, SASEGT.

The chain employs TRBV19 and TRBJ1-5, with 8 bases matching TRBD1. The CDR3 has 15 amino acids. The V segment lost 7 bases and the J segment 6 bases; nucleotides outside the gene matches: 11. Per the germline V gene, CDR1 is LNHDA and CDR2 is SQIVND (reference sequence). The CDR3 region has the DNA TGTGCCAGTACCTCTCCCAGGGGGCAGAGTCAGCCCCAGCATTTT. This encodes CASTSPRGQSQPQHF.

The gene calls are TRBV9 and TRBJ2-7; D is ambiguous. Germline V lookup: CDR1 SGDLS, CDR2 YYNGEE. V lost 0 bases and J lost 9, with 16 bases in between. The CDR3 runs to 14 residues. The CDR3 sequence: CASSVDSISALQYF. DNA for the CDR3: TGTGCCAGCAGCGTAGACTCCATCTCCGCCTTGCAGTACTTC. Full variable domain (missing parts from reference TRBV9 and TRBJ2-7): DSGVTQTPKHLITATGQRVTLRCSPRSGDLSVYWYQQSLDQGLQFLIQYYNGEERAKGNILERFSAQQFPDLHSELNLSSLELGDSALYFCASSVDSISALQYFGPGTRLTVT.

The chain uses TRBV6-1 and TRBJ2-5, with a weak D call TRBD1 (5 bases). Germline CDR1 reads MNHNS; CDR2 reads SASEGT. The length of the CDR3 is 15 residues. Trimming shortened V by 7 bases and J by 2 bases, and 17 bases separated the two germline ends. This chain's CDR3 is CASTFKGQSQETQYF. CDR3 nucleotides: TGTGCCAGCACCTTCAAAGGACAAAGTCAAGAGACCCAGTACTTC.

CDR3 sequence: CASRPDRGGSGHRKLFF. CDR3 bases: TGTGCAAGTCGCCCGGACAGGGGCGGGTCAGGGCATCGGAAACTGTTTTTT. The chain combines TRBV12-2 with TRBJ1-4; the table's D call TRBD1 went unverified against the DNA. TRBV12-2 represents a pseudogene. This CDR3 is 17 amino acids long.

The V and J genes are TRBV21-1 and TRBJ1-2; the DNA was not compared with TRBD1, the D call given in the table. TRBV21-1 is termed a pseudogene. This CDR3 spans 13 amino acids. CDR3 residues: CASSYRGDYGYTF. CDR3 in DNA: TGTGCCAGCAGCTACAGGGGGGACTATGGCTACACCTTC.

The rearrangement uses TRBV6-6 and TRBJ2-3, with D uncertain. Germline values: CDR1 MNHNY, CDR2 SVGAGI (reference sequence). V lost 7 bases to trimming and J lost 2 bases, with 16 bases between them. This CDR3 is built from 15 residues. CDR3 sequence: CASTLERIITDTQYF. CDR3 nucleotide sequence: TGTGCCAGCACCTTGGAGAGGATAATCACAGATACGCAGTATTTT.

This clone was recorded once. The chain is built from TRBV28 and TRBJ1-5; TRBD1 aligns across 9 bases. V was clipped by 5 bases and J by 4 bases; unmatched bases: 9. There are 16 residues in the CDR3. Germline V gene lookup returns CDR1 MDHEN and CDR2 SYDVKM. The CDR3: CASSPSGQGGNQPQHF. The CDR3 DNA reads as TGTGCCAGCAGTCCGTCGGGACAGGGAGGGAATCAGCCCCAGCATTTT.

The gene calls are TRBV4-3 and TRBJ1-1; D gene unclear. V was trimmed by 5 bases and J by 5 bases, leaving 15 bases between them. CDR3 size: 14 residues. CDR1 and CDR2 from the germline V gene are LGHNA and YSLEER. The CDR3: CASSLEPEGTEAFF. CDR3 in DNA: TGCGCCAGCAGCTTAGAGCCCGAGGGAACTGAAGCTTTCTTT.

This clone was observed a single time. This chain links TRBV6-1 with TRBJ1-5; D is unresolved. The germline V gene has CDR1 MNHNS and CDR2 SASEGT. V lost 1 base and J lost 0, with 4 bases in between. The CDR3 extends over 14 amino acids. The CDR3: CASSEVGSNQPQHF. DNA for the CDR3: TGTGCCAGCAGTGAAGTAGGTAGCAATCAGCCCCAGCATTTT.

This clone was observed a few times. The CDR3 region has the DNA TGTGCCAGTAGTAGGATAGGCGCTAGCTACAATGAGCAGTTCTTC. Translating it yields CASSRIGASYNEQFF. V is TRBV19 and J is TRBJ2-1; D remains unclear. The CDR3 runs to 15 residues. Trimming removed 4 bases at V and 3 bases at J, with 13 bases between. CDR1 and CDR2 (germline): LNHDA, SQIVND (reference sequence). Filled out from reference TRBV19 and TRBJ2-1, the complete variable domain reads DGGITQSPKYLFRKEGQNVTLSCEQNLNHDAMYWYRQDPGQGLRLIYYSQIVNDFQKGDIAEGYSVSREKKESFPLTVTSAQKNPTAFYLCASSRIGASYNEQFFGPGTRLTVL.